This TCR beta chain is from a study of cytomegalovirus exposure and HLA in healthy donors (dated by TCRdb to the late 2010s). At the level of the whole study: In an earlier analysis of 550 to 750 of the donors, roughly 300 Gb of sequence data and 117 million unique TCR beta sequences from about 190 million T cells were reported. An early release covering 550 to 700 HLA-typed donors comprised approximately 290 gigabases of sequencing data and around 80 million unique TCR sequences. Among the roughly 400 genotyped donors, more than 70% belonged to the genetic ancestry cluster associated with self-reported Caucasian donors. The study aimed to test whether signatures of past pathogen exposure could be identified by cataloging public T cell receptors. Using immunosequencing, the study profiled T cell repertoires from 640 or so subjects and related those repertoires to cytomegalovirus serostatus. A separate validation cohort of roughly 130 different subjects was used in addition to the 666-subject first cohort. The study combined high-throughput TCR immunosequencing, statistical association of individual TCRs with disease status, and machine learning to predict cytomegalovirus infection status. To study patterns of TCR occurrence, a later analysis re-analyzed previously published TCR beta repertoires from hundreds of donors and added high-resolution HLA genotyping. Rather than using new phenotypic data, the later analysis identified candidate immune exposures from TCR beta sequences and from how often those sequences occurred across donors. An earlier analysis of approximately 500 of the donors applied high-throughput TCR beta sequencing to assess whether each TCR beta V gene segment acted as functional or pseudogenic. Donor age, sex, ethnicity and CMV serostatus were collected together with the repertoire data. In a later genetic analysis, genome-wide SNP genotypes for about 65% of the 666 donors were used, and that subset was treated as a discovery cohort. All discovery cohort repertoires had been generated on a single sequencing platform. Class I and class II HLA loci were covered by the typing at four-digit resolution. The number of typed donors differed by locus: roughly 629-630 for A, B, C, DRB1 and DQB1; approximately 530 for DQA1; about 600 for DPA1; and roughly 450 for DPB1. Five DR-DQ haplotypes were treated as single units for association and clustering because of strong linkage in the cohort. On average, about 200,000 unique TCR beta nucleotide sequences were sequenced per donor among a few hundred genotyped donors of the cohort, with around 19% of those sequences being non-productive. The research as a whole found: A later genetic analysis associated a missense DCLRE1C variant with V-gene and J-gene trimming of TCR beta chains, and an independent cohort replicated the association. According to the authors, the approach could potentially be generalized to other disease states and immunological phenotypes. Three of the identified cytomegalovirus-associated TCR beta chains were confirmed in vitro to be specific for cytomegalovirus antigens. Because HLA typing was missing for some donors at each locus, association tests included only the typed subset. An earlier analysis of around 600 of the donors showed that most TCR beta V segments appeared in productive rearrangements either about 90% or about 30% of the time, which broadly matched IMGT annotations. In a later analysis, some 17,000 TCR beta sequences were associated with specific HLA alleles at a false discovery rate of 0.05. A later analysis reported that several top co-occurrence clusters appeared linked to parvovirus B19, influenza, CMV and Epstein-Barr virus. In a later analysis, TCR association rates were found to vary across HLA loci, with the most associated TCRs seen for DRB1 alleles and the fewest for HLA-C alleles. In a later analysis, most CMV-associated TCR beta chains were found to appear HLA-restricted, with HLA associations seemingly driven largely by CMV exposure. The earlier analysis of fewer than 750 of the donors excluded some 15 rarely observed V segments, including chromosome 9 orphons, because counts were too low. In a later genetic analysis, fewer N-insertions in productive TCRs were reported among donors in an Asian-associated ancestry cluster than the roughly 700-donor mean. A later analysis found that HLA-associated TCR beta chains were more clonally expanded and had lower generation probabilities than equally common non-associated chains. A further reported finding was that TCR beta sequences accurately predicted the HLA-A and HLA-B alleles for most subjects in the first cohort. Correlated functional status among segregating V segments might reflect linkage disequilibrium, but an unknown experimental factor could not be ruled out. A total of 150 to 200 TCR beta chains were listed by the study as associated with cytomegalovirus. The only immune exposure information available for the cohort was CMV serostatus. When HLA alleles, especially DR and DQ, strongly co-occurred, TCR associations were difficult to assign to individual alleles. A cluster of highly shared sequence variants was judged likely to represent a technical artifact of the sequencing pipeline. Sequencing depth was assumed to be roughly uniform across donors in the presence/absence analyses, though that assumption may not hold. The cohort was sequenced for TCR beta chains only, and without alpha or paired-chain data the features that could be detected were limited. Most TCR sequences were observed very rarely across donors, whereas some public TCRs were present in many individuals. The classifier was reported to diagnose cytomegalovirus status with high specificity and sensitivity in both the original cohort and the validation cohort.

The cohort comprised 710 or so healthy bone marrow donors. Cohort members were all nominally healthy when sampled, although unrecorded immune exposures were likely present. The donor was CMV seronegative and was included in the group of approximately 350 seronegative cohort members. Each donor provided a peripheral blood sample, and peripheral blood mononuclear cells were used for TCR beta sequencing. The Qiagen DNeasy Blood Extraction Kit was used to extract genomic DNA from the blood cell samples. Of note for this clone: Its specific antigen is unknown. No much larger clonotype is one base removed from it; base qualities were not supplied.

The library relied on the immunoSEQ multiplex PCR assay. A mixture of 60 forward primers for TCR Vbeta segments and 13 reverse primers for TCR Jbeta segments was used in the multiplex PCR. Amplification of the CDR3 region of rearranged TCR beta genes was performed with a multiplex PCR assay on genomic DNA. Amplified TCR beta libraries were sequenced as 87-base-pair reads on the Illumina HiSeq System. As for the original processing: A later analysis counted about 80 million unique TCR beta chains across the 640 or so repertoires, and about 10 million of these chains were shared by at least two donors. A nearest-neighbor algorithm error-corrected the raw reads and collapsed the reads into unique sequences, merging closely related sequences to remove PCR and sequencing errors. V, D and J gene segments were assigned by aligning CDR3 sequences to IMGT reference sequences. For a sequence to be retained, a match of at least six nucleotides to both a V gene segment and a J gene segment was required. A rearrangement counted as productive if the CDR3 had no stop codons and remained in frame with V and J, and every other rearrangement counted as non-productive. CDR3 was defined by IMGT convention, running from the second conserved V-encoded cysteine to the conserved J-encoded phenylalanine. The earlier analysis of fewer than 700 of the donors excluded sequences that lacked an unambiguous match to a single V gene segment. An earlier analysis of several hundred of the donors called V segments functional above 56.7% productive rearrangements and segregating when the between-donor standard deviation exceeded 5%. A statistical classification framework was built to diagnose cytomegalovirus status from the catalog of TCR beta chain sequences. In a later analysis, V and J genes were assigned by comparing TCR nucleotide sequences against IMGT/GENE-DB human TR gene sequences. In a later analysis, CDR3 sequences and most-parsimonious VDJ recombination scenarios were assigned using the TCRdist pipeline. A later analysis defined each TCR beta chain by its CDR3 amino acid sequence plus V-gene family, and excluded reads lacking a unique V-gene family. As a way to deal with suspected cross-contamination and a sequencing artifact, a later analysis dropped hundreds of nucleotide sequences that were highly shared and had low generation probability. In a later analysis, a clonal expansion index was calculated for each public chain from normalized within-repertoire ranks of inferred template counts. In a later analysis, generation probabilities were computed using a VDJ recombination model fitted to out-of-frame rearrangements, and the results were checked against IGoR. A later analysis scored TCR-TCR, TCR-HLA and TCR-CMV co-occurrence with hypergeometric tests, applying a repertoire-size bias correction to TCR pairs. False discovery rates were estimated in a later analysis by permuting HLA or CMV assignments 20 times. In a later analysis, co-occurring TCRs were grouped using DBSCAN, with TCRdist sequence similarity added in when clustering inside HLA-allele-positive subsets. For co-occurrence clustering, repertoires with fewer than 30,000 or more than 120,000 public chains were excluded, along with 5 or 6 repertoires with anomalous nucleotide sharing. TCRdb holds this immuneACCESS table with in-frame rearrangements only. Some clones are missing; in checked studies, unresolved V genes explain under half, and the rest has no known cause. V and J calls and clone size come straight from that table; D and trimming were deduced from the DNA. In this sample the table shows tens of thousands of clones, 67% of which occur a single time. Clones ranked in the top ten supply about 2% of the sample.

The sample taken for sequencing was PBMCs. This sequence was found in a man aged 25-45 years in good health and CMV-seronegative.

The DNA sequence is TGTGCCAGCAGTTTCCAGCTAAGACAGGCATATGGCTACACCTTC. Its translation reads: CASSFQLRQAYGYTF. This sequence uses TRBV6-5 and TRBJ1-2; the D gene is possibly TRBD1, with 6 bases matching. CDR1 MNHEY and CDR2 SVGAGI were looked up in the germline V gene. Trimming removed 4 bases from V and 5 bases from J, leaving 17 bases between the germline ends. Including the terminal cysteine and phenylalanine, the CDR3 comprises 15 residues. CDR3 DNA only is kept here, 45 bases in frame from base 1.